This T cell receptor beta chain was captured by sequencing in a study of post-analysis software for immune sequencing data. Findings of the study overall: Patients showed TRBV5-6, TRBV5-1 and TRBV20-1 among five TRBV segments more frequent than in controls. Versus controls, multiple sclerosis patients showed significantly lower diversity (normalized Chao1).

A note on this clonotype: The antigen is unknown.

Trimming took off 4 bases at V and 6 bases at J, with 18 bases between the two ends. Per germline, CDR1 LGHDT and CDR2 YNNKEL (reference sequence). This CDR3 contains 15 residues. TCR beta cDNA libraries had unique molecular identifiers. T cells numbering roughly 0.9 to 11 million gave rise to roughly 0.5 million cDNA molecules. TCRdb fed the PCR reads into MiXCR, producing one record per CDR3 protein. This table holds about 540,000 distinct CDR3 sequences, approximately 34% found once. This sequence was found in a girl aged 2-17 years with multiple sclerosis. Sequences were obtained from blood. The V gene is TRBV3-1, the J gene TRBJ1-1, with D possibly being TRBD1 (5 bases). For the CDR3, the DNA is TGTGCCAGCAGCCCCGCCCGGGGGGGATCCCCTGAAGCTTTCTTT. Protein sequence: CASSPARGGSPEAFF.